Described below is a single TCR beta chain sequence and its context. Its antigen remains unidentified. A much larger clone lies one base from this, so it may be a read error. These data originate in a study of naive and memory T cell subsets. An equimolar mix of two oligonucleotides served as the beta constant-region primer for TRBC1 and TRBC2. A 12-nucleotide UMI and the SP2 primer were added to the cDNA 3' end by oligonucleotide ligation. TCRdb reanalysed the UMI-ligation and nested PCR reads using MiXCR and keeps one entry per CDR3 protein. Here the sample spans 37,000 or so distinct CDR3 sequences, roughly 14% being singletons. Study-wide results and caveats: Clonotypes are single alpha or beta chains, not paired receptors.

CD8 T cells were positively selected from what remained after CD4 positive selection. The source is a human donor in good health. Sequencing was performed on effector memory CD4+ T cells from blood. As to subset: effector memory, CD45RA- CD27-.

The CDR3 protein is CANSAPGTRGYEQYF. The CDR3, as DNA: TGTGCCAACAGTGCCCCCGGGACTAGGGGTTACGAGCAGTACTTC. The chain uses TRBV12-3 or TRBV12-4 and TRBJ2-7, with 8 positions matching TRBD2. The CDR3 is made up of 15 amino acids.